This T cell receptor (beta chain) was sequenced for a study of T cells after posttransplantation cyclophosphamide (dated by TCRdb to 2015 to 2016). Concerning the study at large: Using TRB sequencing, the study followed how the T cell repertoire reconstituted after myeloablative bone marrow transplantation in which posttransplantation cyclophosphamide served as GVHD prophylaxis. Public TRB sequences were searched against a database of over 3,500 sequences associated with responses to pathogens, tumor antigens, self-antigens and alloantigens. Up to about 3 additional blood samples from 2 to 5.2 years after transplant were also TRB-sequenced in 3 patients, as was pretransplant blood from several patients. Antigen receptor sequencing covered samples from 35 PTCy-treated patients and 16 of their related bone marrow donors. Because TRA and TRB clonality correlated tightly in roughly nine samples, the subsequent TCR analyses were limited to TRB only. TRB sequencing was performed on blood from all 35 or so PTCy patients with 1-year posttransplant specimens.

To note about this clone: Its binding antigen is unknown. Within one base of it there is no much larger clone, and no base qualities were kept.

Summary of the overall study and its limitations: Across around 40 patients, TRB clonality was highly associated with recipient CMV seropositivity and CMV reactivation, and diversity in PTCy patients was similar to diversity in CNI/methotrexate controls. Donor-recipient similarity was low at 1-2 months but rose over the first year, and later blood repertoires were often dominated by donor CD8+ memory clones. The TRB repertoires of T cells infiltrating skin or GI tract showed only limited overlap with the TRB repertoires of T cells in blood.

The sample's treatment or condition label, in plain terms: high-dose cyclophosphamide on days +3 and +4 as single-agent GVHD prophylaxis. For conditioning, the PTCy patients got busulfan and fludarabine, then a related or unrelated marrow graft, followed by cyclophosphamide on days +3 and +4. PTCy-treated patients came from a prospective multi-institutional clinical trial. Mononuclear cells from peripheral blood and bone marrow were separated by Ficoll-Hypaque density centrifugation and then cryopreserved. V is pared back by 3 bases and J by 2 bases, with 10 bases lying between the germline termini. The CDR3 spans 14 residues, from the cysteine through the phenylalanine. The only DNA kept is the CDR3, 42 bases in frame from the first base. The germline V gene provides CDR1 SGHRS and CDR2 YFSETQ. TRB sequencing used genomic DNA with the immunoSEQ assay at survey resolution or the hsTCRB kit. As for the original processing: The immunoSEQ software handled initial read processing, and the LymphoSeq R package was used for repertoire analyses. Clonality was computed as 1 minus normalized Shannon entropy, and a Gini coefficient was also calculated for each TRB dataset. Phenotypes of unsorted samples were inferred by mapping TRB sequences from sorted subsets of the recipient or donor onto unsorted samples of the same recipient. Entries here come from immuneACCESS through TCRdb and include only in-frame sequences with V and J called. Some clones fail to appear in such tables; in the studies checked, an unresolved V gene covers under half of the shortfall, and the cause of the remainder is unknown. V and J calls and clone size are those listed in that table; D and trimming were worked out from the DNA. The sample yields about 11,000 clones; around 85% were counted once. Roughly 15% of the sample comes from the top ten.

The chain was built from TRBV5-1 and TRBJ2-3, with a weak D call of TRBD1 (6 bases match). The sequencing here drew on PBMCs, taken approximately 2,000 days after allogeneic stem cell transplant with posttransplant cyclophosphamide. The receptor comes from a female patient in her fifties or sixties who received an allogeneic stem cell transplant from a related donor, was CMV-positive, and had no GVHD. Some T cells may have been brought in with the graft after a transplant. The encoded CDR3 is CASSSDRNTDTQYF. The nucleotide sequence reads as follows: TGCGCCAGCAGCTCGGACAGAAACACAGATACGCAGTATTTT.